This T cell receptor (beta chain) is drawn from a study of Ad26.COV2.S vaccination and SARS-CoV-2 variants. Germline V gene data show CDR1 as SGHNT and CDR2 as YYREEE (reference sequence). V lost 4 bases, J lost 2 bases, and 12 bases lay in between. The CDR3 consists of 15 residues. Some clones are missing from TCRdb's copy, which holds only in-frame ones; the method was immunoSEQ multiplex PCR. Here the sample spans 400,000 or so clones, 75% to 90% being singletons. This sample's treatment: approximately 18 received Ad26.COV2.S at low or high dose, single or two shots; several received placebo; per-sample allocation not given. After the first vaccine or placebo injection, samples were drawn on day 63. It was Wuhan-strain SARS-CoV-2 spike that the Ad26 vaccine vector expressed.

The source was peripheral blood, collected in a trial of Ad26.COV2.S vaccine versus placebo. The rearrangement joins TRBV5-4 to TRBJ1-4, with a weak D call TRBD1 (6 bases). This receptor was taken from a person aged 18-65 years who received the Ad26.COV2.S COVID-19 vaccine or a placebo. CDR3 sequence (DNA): TGTGCCAGCAGCCCGCGGACAGAGACTAATGAAAAACTGTTTTTT. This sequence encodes CASSPRTETNEKLFF.